The TCR beta chain described here comes from a study of blood T cell repertoires in COVID-19. At the level of the study: PBMCs, B-cell-depleted T cells, or T cells were the source of the cDNA or gDNA that made up the material.

J lost 4 bases, V lost 1 base, and 6 bases had no gene match. This CDR3 is built from 15 residues. Germline V gives CDR1 SGHTA, CDR2 FQGNSA. Per the study methods: How many nucleated cells were present was estimated from reference gene primer amplification. The assay was immunoSEQ multiplex PCR, and TCRdb's table has in-frame clones only and misses some. V, J and clone size derive from that table, while D and trimming were established from the DNA sequence. The sample shows nearly 250,000 clones, 86% of them seen only once. Patients in Seattle were enrolled during active infection, then followed longitudinally.

The sample was peripheral blood. The clonotype comes from a woman over 75 with COVID-19, enrolled during active disease. The chain carries TRBV7-2 and TRBJ1-1, with TRBD1 matching over 7 bases. The CDR3 reads CASSLVVQGSTEAFF. The CDR3 nucleotides read TGTGCCAGCAGCTTAGTGGTACAGGGGAGCACTGAAGCTTTCTTT. Drawing the rest from reference TRBV7-2 and TRBJ1-1, the complete variable domain is GAGVSQSPSNKVTEKGKDVELRCDPISGHTALYWYRQSLGQGLEFLIYFQGNSAPDKSGLPSDRFSAERTGGSVSTLTIQRTQQEDSAVYLCASSLVVQGSTEAFFGQGTRLTVV.